These 10 T cell receptor beta chains were sequenced from one sample in a study of spatial heterogeneity in lung cancer. Time point: blood at routine non-recurrence follow-up after resection. From the 5' RACE reads, TCRdb called clonotypes with MiXCR, one entry per CDR3 protein. The sample shows around 100,000 distinct CDR3 sequences, about a tenth of them seen only once. The sequenced sample was PBMCs, obtained at follow-up. The source of these receptors is a female donor with early-stage non-small cell lung cancer.

In this sample, this clonotype turned up many times. The chain joins TRBV6-1 to TRBJ2-3, with D unclear. Germline CDR1 and CDR2: MNHNS and SASEGT. CDR3 length: 14 amino acids. Trimming removed 1 base from V and 2 bases from J, with 7 bases in between. CDR3 DNA sequence: TGTGCCAGCAGTGAAGTTCATCCCACAGATACGCAGTATTTT. Protein sequence: CASSEVHPTDTQYF.

The sample holds many counts of this clonotype. The J gene is TRBJ2-7, the V gene TRBV5-1; 12 positions match TRBD1. Looked up from germline, CDR1 is SGHRS and CDR2 is YFSETQ. Trimming took 5 bases from V and 5 from J; bases not matched to a gene: 5. The CDR3 is made up of 14 amino acids. The CDR3 coding sequence is TGCGCCAGCAGGTACGGGACAGGGGGCGACGAGCAGTACTTC. Its translation: CASRYGTGGDEQYF.

As DNA, the CDR3 is TGCAGTGCCGAACTAGCGGGAGGGCTTCAGTACTTC. Translating gives CSAELAGGLQYF. The V gene is TRBV20-1, the J gene TRBJ2-4; TRBD2 agrees at 13 bases. The CDR3 spans 12 residues. The germline CDR1 and CDR2 sequences are DFQATT and SNEGSKA (reference sequence). Trimming cost V 6 bases and J 11 bases; bases outside gene matches: 4.

Worth noting for this clonotype: A much bigger clone sits one base away, suggesting this may be a read error. V gene TRBV28 combines with J gene TRBJ2-7; 8 bases line up with TRBD1. The CDR3 has 15 residues. J gave up 2 bases and V 5 bases, and 8 bases lay outside the gene matches. In germline, CDR1 is MDHEN, CDR2 SYDVKM. The CDR3 loop is CASSRGQVPPYEQYF. In DNA, the CDR3 is TGTGCCAGCAGTCGGGGACAGGTCCCGCCCTACGAGCAGTACTTC. Combining the CDR3 with reference TRBV28 and TRBJ2-7 gives the whole variable domain DVKVTQSSRYLVKRTGEKVFLECVQDMDHENMFWYRQDPGLGLRLIYFSYDVKMKEKGDIPEGYSVSREKKERFSLILESASTNQTSMYLCASSRGQVPPYEQYFGPGTRLTVT.

V is TRBV20-1 and J is TRBJ2-4; D might be TRBD1 (6 bases). This CDR3 comprises 14 residues. V dropped 7 bases and J dropped 5 bases, with 18 bases sitting between them. Germline V lookup: CDR1 DFQATT, CDR2 SNEGSKA (reference sequence). The CDR3 coding sequence is TGCAGTGTCAGAAGGGGGTTCGCAGAAAACATTCAGTACTTC. Encoded protein: CSVRRGFAENIQYF.

This chain links TRBV20-1 with TRBJ2-7; no clear D gene. CDR1 and CDR2 (germline): DFQATT, SNEGSKA (reference sequence). V dropped 7 bases and J dropped 2 bases, with 9 bases sitting between them. This CDR3 is 11 amino acids long. DNA for the CDR3: TGCAGTGGAAAAAGTACCTACGAGCAGTACTTC. This encodes CSGKSTYEQYF.

This sequence joins TRBV7-9 and TRBJ2-7, with D uncertain. The CDR3 is 13 residues long. Germline CDR1 SEHNR, CDR2 FQNEAQ (reference sequence). V lost 5 bases to trimming and J lost 0 bases, with 8 bases between them. CDR3 nucleotides: TGTGCCAGCAGCCCAATAGCCTCCTACGAGCAGTACGTC. Translation gives CASSPIASYEQYV.

At least ten counts were recorded for this clonotype. The gene calls are TRBV2 and TRBJ1-5; D unclear. Germline assignment: CDR1 SNHLY and CDR2 FYNNEI. Trimming removed 5 bases from V and 3 bases from J, with 5 bases in between. CDR3 length equals 12 residues. The CDR3 DNA reads TGTGCCAGCAGTATCTCCAATCAGCCCCAGCATTTT. Amino acid sequence: CASSISNQPQHF.

About this clonotype itself: One junction end disagrees with the germline gene, perhaps due to a read error. The chain is built from TRBV5-1 and TRBJ1-2; TRBD1 might be the D (5 bases). The CDR3 sequence is 13 residues long. From germline, CDR1 is SGHRS and CDR2 YFSETQ. The CDR3 DNA reads as TGCGCCAGCAGCACCCGACAGCCCTATGGCTGCACCTTC. Amino acids: CASSTRQPYGCTF.

The chain couples TRBV7-2 to TRBJ1-5; D is possibly TRBD1 (5 bases). The V gene lost 4 bases and the J gene lost 0 bases, with 13 bases spanning the gap. The length of the CDR3 is 16 residues. Germline assignment: CDR1 SGHTA and CDR2 FQGNSA. The CDR3 protein is CASSSGPTDSNQPQHF. The CDR3 bases are TGTGCCAGCAGCTCGGGCCCGACAGATAGCAATCAGCCCCAGCATTTT.